This TCR beta chain appears in the sequencing data of a study of post-analysis software for immune sequencing data. General study points: Patients carried a few TRBV segments more frequently than controls did, and TRBV5-6, TRBV5-1 and TRBV20-1 were among them.

This CDR3 spans 14 amino acids. Unique molecular identifiers were built into the TCR beta cDNA libraries. TCRdb reanalysed the PCR reads using MiXCR and keeps one entry per CDR3 protein. Of hundreds of thousands of distinct CDR3 sequences in the sample, roughly 47% are singletons; the top ten hold 1.5% to 2%. As for this clonotype: Its antigen remains unidentified.

The sequenced sample consisted of blood. The chain employs TRBV12-3 or TRBV12-4 and TRBJ2-5; D remains unclear. TRBJ2-7 explains the end of the DNA better; the J call may be wrong. The TCR comes from a girl between 5 and 17 years old with multiple sclerosis. The CDR3 nucleotides are TGTGCCAGCAGTTCGTCTACAGCGTACTACGAGCAGTACTTC. It codes for CASSSSTAYYEQYF.